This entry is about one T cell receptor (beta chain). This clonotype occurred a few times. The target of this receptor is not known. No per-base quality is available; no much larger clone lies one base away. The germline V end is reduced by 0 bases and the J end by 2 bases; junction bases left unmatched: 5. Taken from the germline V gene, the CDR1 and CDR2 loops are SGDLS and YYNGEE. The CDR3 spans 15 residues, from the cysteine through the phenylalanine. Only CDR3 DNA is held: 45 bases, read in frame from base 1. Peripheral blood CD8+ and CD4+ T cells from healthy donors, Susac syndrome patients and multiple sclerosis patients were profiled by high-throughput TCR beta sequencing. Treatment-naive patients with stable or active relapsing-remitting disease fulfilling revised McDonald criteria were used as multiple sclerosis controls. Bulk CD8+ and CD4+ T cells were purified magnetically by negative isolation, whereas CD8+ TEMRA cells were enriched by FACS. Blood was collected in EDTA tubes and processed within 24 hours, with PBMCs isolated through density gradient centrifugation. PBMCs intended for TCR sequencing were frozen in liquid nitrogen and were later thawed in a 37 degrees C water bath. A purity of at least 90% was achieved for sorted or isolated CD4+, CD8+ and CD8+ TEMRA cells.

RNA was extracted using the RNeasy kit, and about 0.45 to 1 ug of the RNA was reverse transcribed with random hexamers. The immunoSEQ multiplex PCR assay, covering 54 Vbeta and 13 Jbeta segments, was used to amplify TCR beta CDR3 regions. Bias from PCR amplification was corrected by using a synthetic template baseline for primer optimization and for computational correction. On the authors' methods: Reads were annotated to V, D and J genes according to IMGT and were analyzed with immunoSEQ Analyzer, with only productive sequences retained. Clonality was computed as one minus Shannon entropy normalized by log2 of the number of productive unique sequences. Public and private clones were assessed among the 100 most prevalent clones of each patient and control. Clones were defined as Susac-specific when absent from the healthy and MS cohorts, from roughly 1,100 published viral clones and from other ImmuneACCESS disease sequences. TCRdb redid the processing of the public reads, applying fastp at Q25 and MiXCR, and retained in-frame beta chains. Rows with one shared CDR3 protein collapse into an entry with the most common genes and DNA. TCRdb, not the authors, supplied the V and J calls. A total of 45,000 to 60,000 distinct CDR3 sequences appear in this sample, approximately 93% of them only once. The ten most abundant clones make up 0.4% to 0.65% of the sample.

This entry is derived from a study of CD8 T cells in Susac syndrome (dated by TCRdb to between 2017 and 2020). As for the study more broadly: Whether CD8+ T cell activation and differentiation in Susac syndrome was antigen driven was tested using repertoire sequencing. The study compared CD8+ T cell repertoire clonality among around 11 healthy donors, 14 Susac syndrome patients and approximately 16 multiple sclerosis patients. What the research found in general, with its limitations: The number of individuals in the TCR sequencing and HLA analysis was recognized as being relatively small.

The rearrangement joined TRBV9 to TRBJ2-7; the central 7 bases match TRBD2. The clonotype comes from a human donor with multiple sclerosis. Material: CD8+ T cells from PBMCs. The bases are TGTGCCAGCAGCGTAGCAGGGACTAATACCTACGAGCAGTACTTC. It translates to CASSVAGTNTYEQYF.